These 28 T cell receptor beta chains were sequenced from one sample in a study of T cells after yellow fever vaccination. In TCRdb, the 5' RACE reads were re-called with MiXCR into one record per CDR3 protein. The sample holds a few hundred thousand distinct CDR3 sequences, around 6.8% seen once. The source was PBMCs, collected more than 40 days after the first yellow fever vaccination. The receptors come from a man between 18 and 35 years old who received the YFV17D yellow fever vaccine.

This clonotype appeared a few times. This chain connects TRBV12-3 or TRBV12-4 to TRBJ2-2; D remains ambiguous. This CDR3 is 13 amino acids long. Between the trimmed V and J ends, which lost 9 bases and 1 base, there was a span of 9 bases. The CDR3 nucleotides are TGTGCCAGTAACTGGGGGAACACCGGGGAGCTGTTTTTT. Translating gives CASNWGNTGELFF.

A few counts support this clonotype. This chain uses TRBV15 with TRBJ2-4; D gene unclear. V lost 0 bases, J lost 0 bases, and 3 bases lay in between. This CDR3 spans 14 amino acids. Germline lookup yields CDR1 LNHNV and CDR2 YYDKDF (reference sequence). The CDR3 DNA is TGTGCCACCAGCAGAGAGCTAGCCAAAAACATTCAGTACTTC. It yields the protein CATSRELAKNIQYF.

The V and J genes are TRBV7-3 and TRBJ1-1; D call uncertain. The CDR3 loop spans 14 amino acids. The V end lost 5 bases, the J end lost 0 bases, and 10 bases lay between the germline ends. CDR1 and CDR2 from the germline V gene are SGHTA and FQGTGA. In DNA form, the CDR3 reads TGTGCCAGCAGCCCCCAGGCTATGAACACTGAAGCTTTCTTT. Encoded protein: CASSPQAMNTEAFF.

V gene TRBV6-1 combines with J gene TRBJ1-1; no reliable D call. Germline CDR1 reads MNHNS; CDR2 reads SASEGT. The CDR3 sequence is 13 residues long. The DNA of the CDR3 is TGTGTACAGCAGGAGGGAGCGAACACTGAAGCTTTCTTT. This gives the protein CVQQEGANTEAFF.

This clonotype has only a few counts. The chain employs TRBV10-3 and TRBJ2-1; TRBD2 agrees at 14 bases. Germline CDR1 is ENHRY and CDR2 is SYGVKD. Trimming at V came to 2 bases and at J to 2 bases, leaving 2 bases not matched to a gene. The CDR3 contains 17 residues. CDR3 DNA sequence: TGTGCCATCAGTGAGCCGACTAGCGGGGGGGCCTACAATGAGCAGTTCTTC. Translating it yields CAISEPTSGGAYNEQFF.

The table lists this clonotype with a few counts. CDR3 loop: CASSLEGPAGNSPLHF. The CDR3 nucleotides are TGCGCCAGCAGCTTGGAAGGGCCCGCGGGAAATTCACCCCTCCACTTT. The chain employs TRBV5-1 and TRBJ1-6; no clear D gene. CDR1 is SGHRS, CDR2 YFSETQ, per germline. Trimming took off 0 bases at V and 7 bases at J, with 14 bases between the two ends. The CDR3 covers 16 residues.

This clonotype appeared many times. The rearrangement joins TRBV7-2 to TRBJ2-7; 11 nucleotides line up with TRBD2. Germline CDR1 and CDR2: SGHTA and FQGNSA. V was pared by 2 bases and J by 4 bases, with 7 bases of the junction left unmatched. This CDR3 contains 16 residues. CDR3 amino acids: CASSLLSGGVRYEQYF. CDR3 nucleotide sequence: TGTGCCAGCAGCTTACTTAGCGGGGGGGTTCGGTACGAGCAGTACTTC.

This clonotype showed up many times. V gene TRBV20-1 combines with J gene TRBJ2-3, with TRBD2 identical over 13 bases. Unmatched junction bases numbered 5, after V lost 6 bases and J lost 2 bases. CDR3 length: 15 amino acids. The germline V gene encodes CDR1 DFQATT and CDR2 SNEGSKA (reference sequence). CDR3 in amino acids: CSAPTSGGATDTQYF. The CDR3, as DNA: TGCAGTGCACCCACTAGCGGGGGGGCCACAGATACGCAGTATTTT.

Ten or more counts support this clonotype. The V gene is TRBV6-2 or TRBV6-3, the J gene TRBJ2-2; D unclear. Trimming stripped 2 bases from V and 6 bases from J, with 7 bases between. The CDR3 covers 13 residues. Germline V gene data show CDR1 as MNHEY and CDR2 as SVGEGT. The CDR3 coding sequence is TGTGCCAGCAGTTACGGGGTTTCCGGGGAGCTGTTTTTT. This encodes CASSYGVSGELFF.

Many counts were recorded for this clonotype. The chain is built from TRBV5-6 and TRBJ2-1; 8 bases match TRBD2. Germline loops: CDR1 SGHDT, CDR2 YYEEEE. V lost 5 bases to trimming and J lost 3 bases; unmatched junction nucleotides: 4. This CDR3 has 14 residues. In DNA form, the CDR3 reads TGTGCCAGCAGTACCGGGACTAGCTACAATGAGCAGTTCTTC. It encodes CASSTGTSYNEQFF.

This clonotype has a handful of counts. The CDR3 sequence is CASSLANLAGPINEQFF. The CDR3 DNA reads as TGCGCCAGCAGCCTCGCGAATCTAGCGGGGCCCATCAATGAGCAGTTCTTC. The chain couples TRBV4-1 to TRBJ2-1; 9 nucleotides line up with TRBD2. The V and J ends lost 4 bases and 6 bases, in that order; junction bases with no gene match: 13. Germline V gene lookup returns CDR1 MGHRA and CDR2 YSYEKL. The CDR3 spans 17 residues.

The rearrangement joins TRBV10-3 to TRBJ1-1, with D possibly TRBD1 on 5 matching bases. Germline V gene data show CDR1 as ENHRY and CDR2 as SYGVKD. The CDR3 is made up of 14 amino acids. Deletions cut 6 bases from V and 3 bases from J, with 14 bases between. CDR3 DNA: TGTGCCATCAGCCGACAGCTTAAAGACACTGAAGCTTTCTTT. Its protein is CAISRQLKDTEAFF.

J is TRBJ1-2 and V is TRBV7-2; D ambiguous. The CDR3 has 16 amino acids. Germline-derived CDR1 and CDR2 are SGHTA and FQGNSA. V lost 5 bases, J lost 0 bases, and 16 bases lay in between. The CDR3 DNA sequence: TGTGCCAGCAGCCGAGAAGGTCCACGCTCTAACTATGGCTACACCTTC. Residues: CASSREGPRSNYGYTF.

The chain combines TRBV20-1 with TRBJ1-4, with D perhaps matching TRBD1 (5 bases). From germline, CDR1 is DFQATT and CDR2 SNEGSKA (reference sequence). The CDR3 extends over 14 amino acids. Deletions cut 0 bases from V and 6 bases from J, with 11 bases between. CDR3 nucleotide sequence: TGCAGTGCTAGAGACCCGGGACGGGATGAAAAACTGTTTTTT. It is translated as CSARDPGRDEKLFF.

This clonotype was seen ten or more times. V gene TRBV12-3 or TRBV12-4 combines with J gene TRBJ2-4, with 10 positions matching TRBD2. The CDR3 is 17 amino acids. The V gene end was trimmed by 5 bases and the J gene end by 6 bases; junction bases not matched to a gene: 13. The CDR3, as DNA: TGTGCCAGCAGTCCTCTAGCGGGGGCCCCCGTGGGAAACATTCAGTACTTC. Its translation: CASSPLAGAPVGNIQYF.

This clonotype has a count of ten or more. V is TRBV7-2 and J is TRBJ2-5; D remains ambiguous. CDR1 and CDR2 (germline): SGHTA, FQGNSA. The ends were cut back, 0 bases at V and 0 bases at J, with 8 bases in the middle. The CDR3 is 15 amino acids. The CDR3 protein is CASSLAIPYQETQYF. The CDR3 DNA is TGTGCCAGCAGCTTAGCGATTCCCTACCAAGAGACCCAGTACTTC.

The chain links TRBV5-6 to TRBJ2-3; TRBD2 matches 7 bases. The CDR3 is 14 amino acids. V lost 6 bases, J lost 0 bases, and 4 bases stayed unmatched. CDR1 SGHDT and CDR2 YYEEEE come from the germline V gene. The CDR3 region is CASIPTSSTDTQYF. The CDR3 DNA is TGTGCCAGCATCCCGACTAGCAGCACAGATACGCAGTATTTT.

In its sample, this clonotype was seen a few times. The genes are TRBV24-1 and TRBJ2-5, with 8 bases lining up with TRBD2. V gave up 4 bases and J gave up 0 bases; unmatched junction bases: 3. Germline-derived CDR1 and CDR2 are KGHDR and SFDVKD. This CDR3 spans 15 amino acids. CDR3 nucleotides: TGTGCCACCAGTGAACAGCGGGGGCACCAAGAGACCCAGTACTTC. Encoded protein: CATSEQRGHQETQYF.

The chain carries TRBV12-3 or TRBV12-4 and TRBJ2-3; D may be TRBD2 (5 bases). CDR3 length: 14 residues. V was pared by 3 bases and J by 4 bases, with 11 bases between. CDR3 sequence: CASSFPSRADTQYF. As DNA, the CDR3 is TGTGCCAGCAGTTTCCCGTCGAGGGCAGATACGCAGTATTTT.

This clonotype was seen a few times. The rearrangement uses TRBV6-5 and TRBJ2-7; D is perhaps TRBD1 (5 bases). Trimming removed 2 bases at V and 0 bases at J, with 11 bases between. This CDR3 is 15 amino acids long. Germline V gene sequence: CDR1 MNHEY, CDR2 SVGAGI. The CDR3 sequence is CASSYDAGFSYEQYV. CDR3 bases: TGTGCCAGCAGTTACGACGCAGGGTTCTCCTACGAGCAGTACGTC.

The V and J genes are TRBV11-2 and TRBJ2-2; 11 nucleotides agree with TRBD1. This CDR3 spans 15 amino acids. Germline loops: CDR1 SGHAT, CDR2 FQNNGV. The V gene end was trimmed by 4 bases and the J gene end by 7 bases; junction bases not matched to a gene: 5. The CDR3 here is CASSWDRGSGGELFF. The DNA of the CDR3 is TGTGCCAGCAGCTGGGACAGGGGGTCTGGCGGGGAGCTGTTTTTT.

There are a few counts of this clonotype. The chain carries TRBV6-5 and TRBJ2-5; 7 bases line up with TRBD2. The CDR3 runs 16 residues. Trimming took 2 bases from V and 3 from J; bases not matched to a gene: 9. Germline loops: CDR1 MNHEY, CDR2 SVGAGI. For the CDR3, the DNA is TGTGCCAGCAGTTACCCACTAGCGAAAAGGAAAGAGACCCAGTACTTC. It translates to CASSYPLAKRKETQYF.

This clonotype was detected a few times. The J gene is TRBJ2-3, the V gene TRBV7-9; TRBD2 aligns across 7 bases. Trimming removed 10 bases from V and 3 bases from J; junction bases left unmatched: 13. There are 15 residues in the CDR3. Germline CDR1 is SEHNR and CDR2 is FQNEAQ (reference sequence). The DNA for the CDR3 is TGTGCCATCGGACCCGGGGCGGGGGTTACAGATACGCAGTATTTT. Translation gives CAIGPGAGVTDTQYF.

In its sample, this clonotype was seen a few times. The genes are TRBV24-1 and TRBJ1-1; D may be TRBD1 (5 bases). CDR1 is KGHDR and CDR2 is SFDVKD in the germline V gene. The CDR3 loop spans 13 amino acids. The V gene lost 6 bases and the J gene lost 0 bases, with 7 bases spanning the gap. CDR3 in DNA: TGTGCCACCAGTTCAGGGTTGAACACTGAAGCTTTCTTT. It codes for CATSSGLNTEAFF.

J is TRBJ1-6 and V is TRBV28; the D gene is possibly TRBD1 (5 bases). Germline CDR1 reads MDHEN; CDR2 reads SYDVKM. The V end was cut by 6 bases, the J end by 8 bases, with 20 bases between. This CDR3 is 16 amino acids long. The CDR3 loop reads CASRPPRQGNYSPLHF. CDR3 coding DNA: TGTGCCAGCAGGCCTCCAAGGCAGGGCAACTATTCACCCCTCCACTTT.

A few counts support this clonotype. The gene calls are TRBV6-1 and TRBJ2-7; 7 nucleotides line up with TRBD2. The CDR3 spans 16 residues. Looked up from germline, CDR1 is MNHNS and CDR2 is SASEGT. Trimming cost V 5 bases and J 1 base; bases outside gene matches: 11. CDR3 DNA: TGTGCCAGCAGTCCCTATGGGGGGGAGAGTTCCTACGAGCAGTACTTC. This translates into CASSPYGGESSYEQYF.

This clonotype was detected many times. CDR3 DNA sequence: TGTGCCAGTAGTTATCTGAACACTGAAGCTTTCTTT. Amino acid sequence: CASSYLNTEAFF. The V call is TRBV19, the J call TRBJ1-1; no clear D gene. CDR3 length: 12 amino acids. V gave up 5 bases and J gave up 0 bases, with 4 bases separating them. Germline CDR1 and CDR2: LNHDA and SQIVND (reference sequence).

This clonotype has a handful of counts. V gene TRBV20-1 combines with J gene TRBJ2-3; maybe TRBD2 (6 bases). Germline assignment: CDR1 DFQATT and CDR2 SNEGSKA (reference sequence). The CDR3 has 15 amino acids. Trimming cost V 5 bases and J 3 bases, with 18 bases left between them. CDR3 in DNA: TGCAGTGCTCGACCGCCACGAGGAGGGACAGATACGCAGTATTTT. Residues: CSARPPRGGTDTQYF.